A single sample is the source of the 6 T cell receptor beta chains below, sequenced in a study of technical replicates of blood from a handful of donors. Produced via immunoSEQ multiplex PCR; TCRdb's table is partial and in-frame only. The sample contains about 9,400 clones, 90% to 95% of which appear only once. The specimen was PBMCs. These receptors were collected from a human donor in good health.

This clone was counted once. The DNA of the CDR3 is TGTGCCAGCTCCCAAGACAGGACTAACACTGAAGCTTTCTTT. This encodes CASSQDRTNTEAFF. The chain joins TRBV18 to TRBJ1-1; TRBD1 might be the D (6 bases). Looked up from germline, CDR1 is KGHSH and CDR2 is LQKENI. The CDR3 length is 14 residues. V was trimmed by 6 bases and J by 2 bases, leaving 13 bases between them.

The CDR3 nucleotides read TGCGCCAGCAGCATTAGCGGGAGCTCCTACGAGCAGTACTTC. Protein: CASSISGSSYEQYF. V and J are TRBV5-1 and TRBJ2-7; 9 nucleotides match TRBD2. J lost 0 bases, V lost 4 bases, and 2 bases had no gene match. There are 14 residues in the CDR3. Germline CDR1 is SGHRS and CDR2 is YFSETQ.

The chain employs TRBV11-2 and TRBJ2-5; TRBD1 matches at 8 bases. The CDR3 totals 14 residues. Germline values: CDR1 SGHAT, CDR2 FQNNGV. The trim removed 5 bases at V and 3 bases at J, leaving 5 bases unmatched. The CDR3 DNA is TGTGCCAGCAGCACTGACAGGGGAGAAGAGACCCAGTACTTC. It codes for CASSTDRGEETQYF.

The rearrangement links TRBV6-5 to TRBJ1-4; 8 positions agree with TRBD1. Trimming took 5 bases from V and 7 from J; bases not matched to a gene: 6. Germline V CDR1 and CDR2: MNHEY, SVGAGI. The CDR3 runs to 14 residues. The CDR3 reads CASSTDRGTEKLFF. CDR3 in DNA: TGTGCCAGCAGTACCGACAGGGGTACTGAAAAACTGTTTTTT.

This sequence joins TRBV6-5 and TRBJ2-3, with 8 bases that match TRBD2. Germline trimming cut 0 bases from V and 4 bases from J; bases unmatched to any gene: 3. Germline V gene lookup returns CDR1 MNHEY and CDR2 SVGAGI. The length of the CDR3 is 15 residues. In DNA form, the CDR3 reads TGTGCCAGCAGTTACTCTAGCGGGACTCCAGATACGCAGTATTTT. This sequence encodes CASSYSSGTPDTQYF.

The rearrangement uses TRBV27 and TRBJ1-4, with unresolved D. The V end was cut by 4 bases, the J end by 8 bases, with 14 bases between. This CDR3 is built from 14 residues. Germline V CDR1 and CDR2: MNHEY, SMNVEV (reference sequence). CDR3 DNA sequence: TGTGCCAGCAGTTCCGTGCAGGAAAGAGAAAAACTGTTTTTT. The encoded protein is CASSSVQEREKLFF.